What follows are 23 T cell receptor beta chains derived from one specimen sequenced in a study of blood T cell repertoires in COVID-19. Assay: immunoSEQ multiplex PCR; the TCRdb copy retains only in-frame clones and omits some. The sample lists over 250,000 clones; roughly 80% were seen once. Sequencing was performed on PBMCs or T cells enriched from blood (not recorded which). All receptors come from a man in his forties who had been exposed to COVID-19.

The chain employs TRBV15 and TRBJ2-7; 8 nucleotides align to TRBD1. V was clipped by 8 bases and J by 2 bases; unmatched bases: 5. The CDR3 has 13 residues. Germline loops: CDR1 LNHNV, CDR2 YYDKDF (reference sequence). In nucleotides, the CDR3 is TGTGCCACCGGCCAGGGGGCGGCCTACGAGCAGTACTTC. It is translated as CATGQGAAYEQYF. Looking up the rest from reference TRBV15 and TRBJ2-7 gives the full variable domain: DAMVIQNPRYQVTQFGKPVTLSCSQTLNHNVMYWYQQKSSQAPKLLFHYYDKDFNNEADTPDNFQSRRPNTSFCFLDIRSPGLGDTAMYLCATGQGAAYEQYFGPGTRLTVT.

This clone was seen once. This sequence joins TRBV3-1 (or the pseudogene TRBV3-2) and TRBJ2-1; D is ambiguous. The V gene's germline CDR1 is LGHDT and CDR2 YNNKEL (reference sequence). The CDR3 has 13 amino acids. The V end was cut by 3 bases, the J end by 3 bases, with 6 bases between. CDR3 residues: CASSQTLYNEQFF. The CDR3 region has the DNA TGTGCCAGCAGCCAGACTCTCTACAATGAGCAGTTCTTC.

J is TRBJ2-2 and V is TRBV10-1; weak D call: TRBD2 (6 bases). V dropped 7 bases and J dropped 5 bases, with 11 bases sitting between them. CDR1 and CDR2 (germline): WNHNN, SYGVQD (reference sequence). The CDR3 is 13 amino acids. In DNA form, the CDR3 reads TGCGCCAGCAACATGGCGGGAACCGGGGAGCTGTTTTTT. Translating it yields CASNMAGTGELFF.

This sequence joins TRBV7-6 and TRBJ2-3; 9 nucleotides line up with TRBD1. This CDR3 spans 15 amino acids. V lost 4 bases to trimming and J lost 2 bases; unmatched junction nucleotides: 4. The germline V gene has CDR1 SGHVS and CDR2 FNYEAQ. CDR3 DNA: TGTGCCAGCAGCTGGGGACAGGGATTCACAGATACGCAGTATTTT. This gives the protein CASSWGQGFTDTQYF.

V usage is TRBV10-1 and J usage is TRBJ2-1, with D perhaps TRBD2 (6 bases). In germline, CDR1 is WNHNN, CDR2 SYGVQD (reference sequence). V was clipped by 5 bases and J by 7 bases, with 15 bases between them. This CDR3 is 14 amino acids long. CDR3 loop: CASSSSSVTNEQFF. CDR3 nucleotide sequence: TGCGCCAGCAGTAGCTCTAGCGTGACGAATGAGCAGTTCTTC.

This chain uses TRBV2 with TRBJ1-1, with D possibly matching TRBD1 (5 bases). This CDR3 has 14 amino acids. Germline V gene data show CDR1 as SNHLY and CDR2 as FYNNEI. V lost 5 bases and J 5 bases, leaving 15 bases between the germline ends. CDR3 sequence: CASSPLAGETEAFF. CDR3 nucleotides: TGTGCCAGCAGTCCCCTAGCGGGGGAGACTGAAGCTTTCTTT.

The V gene is TRBV24-1, the J gene TRBJ2-3, with 8 bases fitting TRBD2. The V gene end was trimmed by 4 bases and the J gene end by 1 base; junction bases not matched to a gene: 6. The CDR3 covers 16 residues. Germline loops: CDR1 KGHDR, CDR2 SFDVKD. The CDR3: CATSEFTSGGTDTQYF. The CDR3 DNA sequence: TGTGCCACCAGTGAATTTACTAGCGGAGGCACAGATACGCAGTATTTT.

This clone was picked up a small number of times. V gene TRBV21-1 combines with J gene TRBJ1-5. TRBV21-1 is shown as a pseudogene. The CDR3 contains 15 residues. The CDR3 sequence: CASSKSGDDNQPQHF. In DNA form, the CDR3 reads TGTGCCAGCAGCAAATCGGGGGACGATAATCAGCCCCAGCATTTT.

The gene calls are TRBV21-1 and TRBJ2-5; TRBD2 was called by the table and not checked on the DNA. TRBV21-1 is deemed a pseudogene. The CDR3 has 16 amino acids. This chain's CDR3 is CASSKALAGAQETQYF. In DNA, the CDR3 is TGTGCCAGCAGCAAAGCTCTAGCGGGGGCACAAGAGACCCAGTACTTC.

The chain uses TRBV19 and TRBJ2-5; TRBD1 aligns across 9 bases. In germline, CDR1 is LNHDA, CDR2 SQIVND (reference sequence). V was pared by 4 bases and J by 4 bases, with 10 bases of the junction left unmatched. The CDR3 runs 16 residues. The CDR3 protein is CASSKAHTGGGETQYF. The CDR3 DNA sequence: TGTGCCAGTAGTAAGGCCCACACAGGGGGCGGAGAGACCCAGTACTTC.

The rearrangement uses TRBV11-2 and TRBJ2-1; 11 bases agree with TRBD2. The CDR3 is made up of 19 amino acids. The V gene's germline CDR1 is SGHAT and CDR2 FQNNGV. Trimming took 5 bases from V and 0 from J; bases not matched to a gene: 12. The CDR3 reads CASSVIAGGIRNSYNEQFF. CDR3 nucleotide sequence: TGTGCCAGCAGCGTAATAGCGGGAGGGATTAGAAACTCCTACAATGAGCAGTTCTTC.

Points on this clone: Other DNA sequences in the same sample also yield this CDR3. The chain joins TRBV3-1 (or the pseudogene TRBV3-2) to TRBJ1-2, with D perhaps TRBD1 (5 bases). The germline gives CDR1 LGHDT, CDR2 YNNKEL (reference sequence). Trimming stripped 4 bases from V and 5 bases from J, with 8 bases between. CDR3 length equals 12 residues. CDR3 sequence: CASSLRQYGYTF. The CDR3 nucleotides are TGTGCCAGCAGCCTCAGACAGTATGGCTACACCTTC.

The V and J genes are TRBV5-4 and TRBJ1-2; 8 nucleotides line up with TRBD1. Unmatched junction bases numbered 12, after V lost 9 bases and J lost 8 bases. The CDR3 loop spans 13 amino acids. The germline gives CDR1 SGHNT, CDR2 YYREEE (reference sequence). The CDR3 is CAISSGGARGYTF. Written as DNA, the CDR3 is TGTGCCATCTCTTCAGGGGGCGCGAGGGGCTACACCTTC.

The genes are TRBV19 and TRBJ2-3, with a possible D match to TRBD1 (5 bases). Trimming took off 2 bases at V and 6 bases at J, with 15 bases between the two ends. The CDR3 is 15 amino acids. CDR1 LNHDA and CDR2 SQIVND come from the germline V gene (reference sequence). CDR3 protein: CASSITPTVMDTQYF. The CDR3 region has the DNA TGTGCCAGTAGTATAACCCCGACAGTCATGGATACGCAGTATTTT.

This clone came up a few times. The chain employs TRBV29-1 and TRBJ1-2; 7 bases match TRBD1. Germline V gene lookup returns CDR1 SQVTM and CDR2 ANQGSEA. This CDR3 is built from 14 residues. The chain's CDR3 is CTTGQATPGYGYTF. The CDR3 DNA sequence: TGCACCACCGGACAGGCCACACCGGGCTATGGCTACACCTTC.

V gene TRBV30 combines with J gene TRBJ2-3, with 10 bases fitting TRBD2. J was trimmed by 7 bases and V by 4 bases; bases with no gene match: 26. CDR1 is GTSNPN and CDR2 is SVGIG in the germline V gene (reference sequence). The CDR3 runs to 20 residues. CDR3 loop: CAWILLTRLGSSGRRYTQYF. CDR3 nucleotide sequence: TGTGCCTGGATTCTGCTCACCCGCTTAGGCTCTAGCGGGAGACGTTATACGCAGTATTTT.

For the CDR3, the DNA is TGTGCCATAAAACTAGCGCTGAACACAGATACGCAGTATTTT. Protein product: CAIKLALNTDTQYF. The rearrangement links TRBV10-3 to TRBJ2-3, with 7 positions matching TRBD2. Germline V gene sequence: CDR1 ENHRY, CDR2 SYGVKD. Trimming cost V 9 bases and J 2 bases; bases outside gene matches: 8. The CDR3 is 14 amino acids.

This chain's CDR3 is CASSWDRGLETQYF. CDR3 nucleotides: TGCGCCAGCAGCTGGGACAGGGGGCTAGAGACCCAGTACTTC. V usage is TRBV5-1 and J usage is TRBJ2-5, with TRBD1 identical over 12 bases. Germline values: CDR1 SGHRS, CDR2 YFSETQ. There are 14 residues in the CDR3. With V trimmed by 3 bases and J by 4 bases, 1 base remained unmatched.

The genes are TRBV11-2 and TRBJ2-7; TRBD2 might be the D (5 bases). Germline CDR1 is SGHAT and CDR2 is FQNNGV. The germline V and J ends were trimmed by 4 bases and 4 bases, with 17 bases remaining between them. The CDR3 totals 15 residues. The CDR3 is CASSSNLGVGYEQYF. For the CDR3, the DNA is TGTGCCAGCAGCTCGAATCTGGGAGTTGGATACGAGCAGTACTTC.

The chain carries TRBV19 and TRBJ1-5; D remains unclear. This CDR3 has 15 amino acids. From germline, CDR1 is LNHDA and CDR2 SQIVND (reference sequence). Trimming shortened V by 6 bases and J by 3 bases, and 15 bases separated the two germline ends. DNA for the CDR3: TGTGCCAGTAGCCCGGGAAACCTCTTCAATCAGCCCCAGCATTTT. This sequence encodes CASSPGNLFNQPQHF. Full variable domain (remainder filled in from reference TRBV19 and TRBJ1-5): DGGITQSPKYLFRKEGQNVTLSCEQNLNHDAMYWYRQDPGQGLRLIYYSQIVNDFQKGDIAEGYSVSREKKESFPLTVTSAQKNPTAFYLCASSPGNLFNQPQHFGDGTRLSIL.

The chain uses TRBV19 and TRBJ1-2, with a tentative D call TRBD1 (5 bases). Trimming removed 7 bases at V and 8 bases at J, with 14 bases between. Germline-derived CDR1 and CDR2 are LNHDA and SQIVND (reference sequence). The length of the CDR3 is 12 residues. CDR3: CASKGMGGGYTF. DNA of the CDR3: TGTGCCAGTAAGGGGATGGGAGGCGGCTACACCTTC. The variable domain in full, completed from reference TRBV19 and TRBJ1-2, reads DGGITQSPKYLFRKEGQNVTLSCEQNLNHDAMYWYRQDPGQGLRLIYYSQIVNDFQKGDIAEGYSVSREKKESFPLTVTSAQKNPTAFYLCASKGMGGGYTFGSGTRLTVV.

This clone has a single count. The V call is TRBV11-2, the J call TRBJ2-7; TRBD1 is a possible D gene (6 bases). Trimming stripped 5 bases from V and 6 bases from J, with 26 bases between. Looked up from germline, CDR1 is SGHAT and CDR2 is FQNNGV. This CDR3 comprises 17 residues. The CDR3 nucleotides are TGTGCCAGCAGCCAACGCGGAGACAGGATGGTAGGGGGCGAGCAGTACTTC. Its protein product is CASSQRGDRMVGGEQYF.

The chain combines TRBV15 with TRBJ1-5; no definite D call. This CDR3 has 18 residues. V lost 1 base to trimming and J lost 5 bases, with 21 bases between them. Per germline, CDR1 LNHNV and CDR2 YYDKDF (reference sequence). The CDR3 nucleotides are TGTGCCACCAGCAGAGTAACACCGGGAGCCAATATATATCAGCCCCAGCATTTT. Translating gives CATSRVTPGANIYQPQHF.